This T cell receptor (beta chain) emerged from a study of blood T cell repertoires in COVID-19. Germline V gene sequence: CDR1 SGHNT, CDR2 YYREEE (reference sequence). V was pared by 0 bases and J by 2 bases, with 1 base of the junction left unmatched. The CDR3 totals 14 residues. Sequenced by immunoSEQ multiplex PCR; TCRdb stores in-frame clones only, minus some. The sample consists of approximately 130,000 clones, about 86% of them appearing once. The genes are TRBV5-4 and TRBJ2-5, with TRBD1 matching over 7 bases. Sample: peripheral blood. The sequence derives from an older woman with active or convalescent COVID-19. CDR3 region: CASSLGQGQETQYF. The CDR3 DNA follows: TGTGCCAGCAGCTTGGGACAGGGTCAAGAGACCCAGTACTTC.